The source of this T cell receptor (beta chain) is a study of blood T cell repertoires in COVID-19. The sample holds a few counts of this clone. Method: immunoSEQ multiplex PCR; TCRdb's copy keeps in-frame clones and lacks some. The sample lists 150,000 to 200,000 clones, around 85% occurring once. Germline loops: CDR1 LGHDT, CDR2 YNNKEL (reference sequence). Trimming took off 5 bases at V and 4 bases at J, with 15 bases between the two ends. The CDR3 totals 14 residues. The chain uses TRBV3-1 (or the pseudogene TRBV3-2) and TRBJ2-7; D is undetermined. The TCR was taken from a woman aged 60-75 years with acute or convalescent COVID-19. Sequences were obtained from peripheral blood. The CDR3 region has the DNA TGTGCCAGCAGCAAAAACCCTAACCCTTACGAGCAGTACTTC. Its translation: CASSKNPNPYEQYF.